This T cell receptor beta chain was captured by sequencing in a study of T cells after yellow fever vaccination. Overall study context: For low cell numbers, libraries were made with SMART-Seq v4 Ultra Low Input.

Universal primer sites and UMIs were introduced during 5'RACE template-switching synthesis of TCR cDNA. MiXCR, run by TCRdb on the 5' RACE reads, gives a single entry per CDR3 protein. The repertoire holds approximately 510,000 distinct CDR3 sequences, with about a fifth as singletons. V lost 0 bases and J lost 3, with 12 bases in between. The CDR3 totals 16 residues. The germline gives CDR1 MGHRA, CDR2 YSYEKL. The source was PBMCs, collected 21 days after the first yellow fever vaccination. The receptor comes from a man between 18 and 29 years old who received the YFV17D yellow fever vaccine. V and J are TRBV4-1 and TRBJ1-5, with D maybe TRBD1 (6 bases). The CDR3 reads CASSQEGQGYNQPQHF. In DNA form, the CDR3 reads TGCGCCAGCAGCCAAGAGGGGCAGGGGTACAATCAGCCCCAGCATTTT.